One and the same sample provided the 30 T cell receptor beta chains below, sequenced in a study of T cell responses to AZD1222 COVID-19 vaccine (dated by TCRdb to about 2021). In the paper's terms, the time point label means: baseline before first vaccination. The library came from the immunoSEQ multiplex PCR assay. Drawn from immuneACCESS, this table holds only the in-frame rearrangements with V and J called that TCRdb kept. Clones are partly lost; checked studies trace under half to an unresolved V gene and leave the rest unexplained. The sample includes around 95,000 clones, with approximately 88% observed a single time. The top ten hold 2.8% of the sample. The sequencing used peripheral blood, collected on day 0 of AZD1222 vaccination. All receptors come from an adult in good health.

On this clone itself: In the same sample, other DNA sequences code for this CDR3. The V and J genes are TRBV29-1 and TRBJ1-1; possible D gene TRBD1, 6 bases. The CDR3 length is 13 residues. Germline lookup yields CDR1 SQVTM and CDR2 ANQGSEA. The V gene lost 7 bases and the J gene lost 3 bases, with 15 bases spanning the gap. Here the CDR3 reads CSATRGGYTEAFF. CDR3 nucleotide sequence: TGCAGCGCTACCAGGGGAGGGTACACTGAAGCTTTCTTT.

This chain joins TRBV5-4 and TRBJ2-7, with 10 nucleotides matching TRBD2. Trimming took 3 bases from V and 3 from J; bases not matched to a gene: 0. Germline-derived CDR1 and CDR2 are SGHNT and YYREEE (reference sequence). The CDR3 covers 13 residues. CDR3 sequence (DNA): TGTGCCAGCAGCTCTAGCGGGAGCTACGAGCAGTACTTC. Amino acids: CASSSSGSYEQYF.

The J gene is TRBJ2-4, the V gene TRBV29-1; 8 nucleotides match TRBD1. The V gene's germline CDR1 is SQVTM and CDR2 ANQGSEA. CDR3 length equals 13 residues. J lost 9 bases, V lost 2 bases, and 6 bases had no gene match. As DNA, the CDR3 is TGCAGCGTTGAAACAGGGGGAAACAGCATTCAGTACTTC. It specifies CSVETGGNSIQYF. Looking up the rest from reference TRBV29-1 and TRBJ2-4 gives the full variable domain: SAVISQKPSRDICQRGTSLTIQCQVDSQVTMMFWYRQQPGQSLTLIATANQGSEATYESGFVIDKFPISRPNLTFSTLTVSNMSPEDSSIYLCSVETGGNSIQYFGAGTRLSVL.

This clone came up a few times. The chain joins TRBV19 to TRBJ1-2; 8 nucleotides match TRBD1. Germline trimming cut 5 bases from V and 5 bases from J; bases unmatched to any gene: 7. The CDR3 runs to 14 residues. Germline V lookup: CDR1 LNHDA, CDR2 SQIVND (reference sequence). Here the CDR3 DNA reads TGTGCCAGTAGTGAGCCACAGGGGGGTTATGGCTACACCTTC. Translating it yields CASSEPQGGYGYTF.

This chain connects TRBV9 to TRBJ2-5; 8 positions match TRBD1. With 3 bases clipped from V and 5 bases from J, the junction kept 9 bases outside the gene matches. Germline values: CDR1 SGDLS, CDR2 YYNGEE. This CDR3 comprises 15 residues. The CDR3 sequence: CASSAHKSGGETQYF. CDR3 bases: TGTGCCAGCAGCGCCCACAAGTCAGGGGGCGAGACCCAGTACTTC.

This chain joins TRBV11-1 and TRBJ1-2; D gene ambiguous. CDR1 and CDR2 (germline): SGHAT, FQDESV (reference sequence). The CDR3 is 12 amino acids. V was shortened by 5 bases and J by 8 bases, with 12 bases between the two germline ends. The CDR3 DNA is TGTGCCAGCAGCCGCGAGGGCCAGGGCTACACCTTC. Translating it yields CASSREGQGYTF.

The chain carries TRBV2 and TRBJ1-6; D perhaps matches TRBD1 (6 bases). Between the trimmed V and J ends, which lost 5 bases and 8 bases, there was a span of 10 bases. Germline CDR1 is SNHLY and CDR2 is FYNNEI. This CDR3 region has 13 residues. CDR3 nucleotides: TGTGCCAGCAGTTCCCACAGGGATTCACCCCTCCACTTT. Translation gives CASSSHRDSPLHF.

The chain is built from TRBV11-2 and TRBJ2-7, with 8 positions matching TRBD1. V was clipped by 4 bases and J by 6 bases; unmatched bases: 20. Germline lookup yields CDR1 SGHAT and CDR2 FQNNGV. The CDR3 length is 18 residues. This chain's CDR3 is CASSSLKAKSGGEGEQYF. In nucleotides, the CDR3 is TGTGCCAGCAGCTCGCTCAAAGCAAAGTCAGGGGGCGAAGGCGAGCAGTACTTC.

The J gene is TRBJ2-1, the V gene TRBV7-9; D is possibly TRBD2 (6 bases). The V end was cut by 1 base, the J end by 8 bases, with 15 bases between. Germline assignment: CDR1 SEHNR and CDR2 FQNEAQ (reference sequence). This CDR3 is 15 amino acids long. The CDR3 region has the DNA TGTGCCAGCAGCTTAGTCACGGGAGTCAACGATGAGCAGTTCTTC. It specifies CASSLVTGVNDEQFF. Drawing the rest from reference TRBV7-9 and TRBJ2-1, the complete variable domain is DTGVSQNPRHKITKRGQNVTFRCDPISEHNRLYWYRQTLGQGPEFLTYFQNEAQLEKSRLLSDRFSAERPKGSFSTLEIQRTEQGDSAMYLCASSLVTGVNDEQFFGPGTRLTVL.

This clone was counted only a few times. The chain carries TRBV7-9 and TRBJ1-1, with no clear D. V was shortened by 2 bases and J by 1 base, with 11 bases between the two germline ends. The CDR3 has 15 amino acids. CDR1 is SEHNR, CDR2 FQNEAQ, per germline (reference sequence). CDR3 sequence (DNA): TGTGCCAGCAGCTTACCGACTGACTCGAACACTGAAGCTTTCTTT. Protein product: CASSLPTDSNTEAFF.

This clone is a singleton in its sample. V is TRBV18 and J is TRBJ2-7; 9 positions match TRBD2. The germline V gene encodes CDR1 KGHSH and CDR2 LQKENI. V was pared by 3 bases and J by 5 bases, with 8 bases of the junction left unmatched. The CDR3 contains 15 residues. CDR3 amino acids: CASSPGVAGANEQYF. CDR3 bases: TGTGCCAGCTCACCGGGGGTAGCGGGAGCTAACGAGCAGTACTTC.

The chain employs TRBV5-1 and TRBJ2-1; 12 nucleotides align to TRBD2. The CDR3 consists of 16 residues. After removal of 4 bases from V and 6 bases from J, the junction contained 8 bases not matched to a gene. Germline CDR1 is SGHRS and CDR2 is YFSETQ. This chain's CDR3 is CASSTLLAGGSNEQFF. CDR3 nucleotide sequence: TGCGCCAGCAGCACTCTACTAGCGGGAGGTTCCAATGAGCAGTTCTTC.

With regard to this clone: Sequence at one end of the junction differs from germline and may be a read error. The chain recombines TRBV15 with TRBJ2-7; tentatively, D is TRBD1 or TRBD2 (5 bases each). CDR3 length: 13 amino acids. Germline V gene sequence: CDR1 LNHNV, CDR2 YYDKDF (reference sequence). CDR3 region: CATGRVPSGEQYF. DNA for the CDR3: TGTGCCACCGGCAGGGTCCCTTCGGGGGAGCAGTACTTC.

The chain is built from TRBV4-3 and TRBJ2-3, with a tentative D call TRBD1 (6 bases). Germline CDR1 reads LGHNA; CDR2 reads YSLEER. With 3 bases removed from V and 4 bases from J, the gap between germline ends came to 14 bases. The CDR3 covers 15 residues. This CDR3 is CASSHTGKRPDTQYF. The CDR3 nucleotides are TGCGCCAGCAGCCATACAGGGAAGAGACCAGATACGCAGTATTTT.

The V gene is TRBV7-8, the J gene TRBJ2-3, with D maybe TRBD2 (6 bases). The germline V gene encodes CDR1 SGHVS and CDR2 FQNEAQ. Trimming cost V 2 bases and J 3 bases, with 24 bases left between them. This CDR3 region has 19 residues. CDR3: CASSLSVIGGIGETDTQYF. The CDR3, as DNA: TGTGCCAGCAGCTTATCGGTGATTGGCGGGATAGGGGAGACAGATACGCAGTATTTT.

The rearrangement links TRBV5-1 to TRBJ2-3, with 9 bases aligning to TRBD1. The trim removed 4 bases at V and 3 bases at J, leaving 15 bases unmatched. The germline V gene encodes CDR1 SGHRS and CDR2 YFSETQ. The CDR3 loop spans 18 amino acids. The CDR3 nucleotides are TGCGCCAGCAGCCTTGGCGCACCGACAGGGGGAAAGACAGATACGCAGTATTTT. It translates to CASSLGAPTGGKTDTQYF.

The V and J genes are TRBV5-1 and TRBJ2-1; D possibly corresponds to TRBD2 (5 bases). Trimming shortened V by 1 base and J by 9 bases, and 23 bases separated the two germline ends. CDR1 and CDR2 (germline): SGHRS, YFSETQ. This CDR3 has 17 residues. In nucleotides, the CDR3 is TGCGCCAGCAGCTTGTTTAGTTCGGTTCTAGCTAGCCGTGAGCAGTTCTTC. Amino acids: CASSLFSSVLASREQFF. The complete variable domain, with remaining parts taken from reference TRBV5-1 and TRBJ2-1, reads KAGVTQTPRYLIKTRGQQVTLSCSPISGHRSVSWYQQTPGQGLQFLFEYFSETQRNKGNFPGRFSGRQFSNSRSEMNVSTLELGDSALYLCASSLFSSVLASREQFFGPGTRLTVL.

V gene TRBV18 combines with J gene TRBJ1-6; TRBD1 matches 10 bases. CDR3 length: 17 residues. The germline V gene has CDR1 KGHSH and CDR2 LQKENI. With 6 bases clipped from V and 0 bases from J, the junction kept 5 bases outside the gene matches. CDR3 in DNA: TGTGCCAGCTCGACCGGGACAGGGGACTCCTATAATTCACCCCTCCACTTT. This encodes CASSTGTGDSYNSPLHF.

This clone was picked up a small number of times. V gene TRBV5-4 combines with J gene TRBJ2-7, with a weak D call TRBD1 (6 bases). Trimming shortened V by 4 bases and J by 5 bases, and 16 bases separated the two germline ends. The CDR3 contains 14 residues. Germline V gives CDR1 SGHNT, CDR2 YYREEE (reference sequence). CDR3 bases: TGTGCCAGCAGCCTCCCTGAGGGGGTGAACGAGCAGTACTTC. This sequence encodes CASSLPEGVNEQYF.

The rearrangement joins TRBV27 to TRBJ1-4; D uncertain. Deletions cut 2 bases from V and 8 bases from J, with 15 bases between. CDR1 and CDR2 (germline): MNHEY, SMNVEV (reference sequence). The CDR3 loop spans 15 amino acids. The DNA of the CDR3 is TGTGCCAGCAGTTTAAACCAACATACGGGGGAAAAACTGTTTTTT. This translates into CASSLNQHTGEKLFF.

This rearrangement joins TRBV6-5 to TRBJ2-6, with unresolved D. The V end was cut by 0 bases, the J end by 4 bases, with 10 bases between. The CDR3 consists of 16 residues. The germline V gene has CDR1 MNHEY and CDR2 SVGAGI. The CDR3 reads CASSYSRVPGANVLTF. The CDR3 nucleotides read TGTGCCAGCAGTTACTCAAGGGTCCCGGGGGCCAACGTCCTGACTTTC.

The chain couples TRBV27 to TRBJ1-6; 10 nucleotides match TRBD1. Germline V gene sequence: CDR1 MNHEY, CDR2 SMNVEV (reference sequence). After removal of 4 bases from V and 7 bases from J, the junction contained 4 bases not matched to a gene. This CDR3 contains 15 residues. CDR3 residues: CASSYLTGGNSPLHF. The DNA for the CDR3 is TGTGCCAGCAGTTATCTGACAGGGGGCAATTCACCCCTCCACTTT.

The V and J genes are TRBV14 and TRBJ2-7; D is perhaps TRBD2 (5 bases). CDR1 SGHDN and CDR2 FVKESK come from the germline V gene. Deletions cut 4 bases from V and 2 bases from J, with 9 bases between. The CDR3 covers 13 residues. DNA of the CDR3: TGTGCCAGCAGCCCTATAGCGCCCTACGAGCAGTACTTC. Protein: CASSPIAPYEQYF.

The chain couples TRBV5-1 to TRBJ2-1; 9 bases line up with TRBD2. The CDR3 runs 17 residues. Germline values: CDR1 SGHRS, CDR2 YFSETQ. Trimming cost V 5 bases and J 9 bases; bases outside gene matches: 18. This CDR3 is CASRLGRGGRVGGEQFF. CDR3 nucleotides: TGCGCCAGCAGGCTCGGGCGAGGCGGGAGGGTCGGTGGTGAGCAGTTCTTC.

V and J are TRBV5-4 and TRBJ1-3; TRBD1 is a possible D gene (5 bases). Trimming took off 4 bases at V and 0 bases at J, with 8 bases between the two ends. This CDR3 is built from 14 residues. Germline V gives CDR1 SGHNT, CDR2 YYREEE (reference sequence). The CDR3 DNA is TGTGCCAGCAGCCCAGGGCTCTCTGGAAACACCATATATTTT. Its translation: CASSPGLSGNTIYF.

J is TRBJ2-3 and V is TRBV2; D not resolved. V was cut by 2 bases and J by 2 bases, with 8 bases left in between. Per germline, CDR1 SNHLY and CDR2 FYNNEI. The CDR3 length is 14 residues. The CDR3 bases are TGTGCCAGCAGTGAAAGCGTTATCACAGATACGCAGTATTTT. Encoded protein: CASSESVITDTQYF.

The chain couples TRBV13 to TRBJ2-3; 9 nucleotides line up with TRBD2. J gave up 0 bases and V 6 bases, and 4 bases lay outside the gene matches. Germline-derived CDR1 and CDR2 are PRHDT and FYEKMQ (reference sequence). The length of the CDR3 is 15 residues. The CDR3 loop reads CASRRTSGSTDTQYF. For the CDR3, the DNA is TGTGCCAGCAGACGTACTAGCGGGAGCACAGATACGCAGTATTTT.

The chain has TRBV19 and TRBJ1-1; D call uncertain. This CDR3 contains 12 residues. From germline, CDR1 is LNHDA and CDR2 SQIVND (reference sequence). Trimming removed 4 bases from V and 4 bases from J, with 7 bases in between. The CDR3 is CASSTFTTEAFF. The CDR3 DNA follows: TGTGCCAGTAGTACCTTCACCACTGAAGCTTTCTTT.

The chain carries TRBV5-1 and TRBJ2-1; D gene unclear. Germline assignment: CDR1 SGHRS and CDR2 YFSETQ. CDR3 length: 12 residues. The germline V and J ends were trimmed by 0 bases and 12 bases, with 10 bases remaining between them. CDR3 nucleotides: TGCGCCAGCAGCTTGGTGGCTACCGGGCAGTTCTTC. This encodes CASSLVATGQFF.

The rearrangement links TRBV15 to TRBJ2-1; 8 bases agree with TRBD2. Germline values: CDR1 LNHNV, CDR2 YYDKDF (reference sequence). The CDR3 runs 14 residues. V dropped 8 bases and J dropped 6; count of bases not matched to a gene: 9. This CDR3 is CATAVERESNEQFF. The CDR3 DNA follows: TGTGCCACCGCAGTAGAGCGGGAGTCCAATGAGCAGTTCTTC.